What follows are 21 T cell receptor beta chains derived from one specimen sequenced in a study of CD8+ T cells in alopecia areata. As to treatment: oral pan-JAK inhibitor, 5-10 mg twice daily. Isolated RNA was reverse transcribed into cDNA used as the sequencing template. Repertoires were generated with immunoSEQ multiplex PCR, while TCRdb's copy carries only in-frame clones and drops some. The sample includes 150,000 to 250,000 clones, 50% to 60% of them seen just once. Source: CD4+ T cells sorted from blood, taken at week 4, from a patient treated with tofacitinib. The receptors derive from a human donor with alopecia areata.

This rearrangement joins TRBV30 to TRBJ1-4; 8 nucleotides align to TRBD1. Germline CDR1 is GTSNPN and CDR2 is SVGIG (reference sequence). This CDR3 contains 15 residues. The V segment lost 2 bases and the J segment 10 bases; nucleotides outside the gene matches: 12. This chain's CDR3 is CAWSPRTGWWGKLFF. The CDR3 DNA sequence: TGTGCCTGGAGTCCCCGGACAGGGTGGTGGGGAAAACTGTTTTTT.

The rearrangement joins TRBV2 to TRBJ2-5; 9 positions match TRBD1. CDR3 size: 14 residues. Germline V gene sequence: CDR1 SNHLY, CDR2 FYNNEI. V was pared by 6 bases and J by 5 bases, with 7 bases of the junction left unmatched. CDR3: CASSLGQGGETQYF. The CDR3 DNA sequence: TGTGCCAGCAGCCTGGGACAGGGAGGCGAGACCCAGTACTTC.

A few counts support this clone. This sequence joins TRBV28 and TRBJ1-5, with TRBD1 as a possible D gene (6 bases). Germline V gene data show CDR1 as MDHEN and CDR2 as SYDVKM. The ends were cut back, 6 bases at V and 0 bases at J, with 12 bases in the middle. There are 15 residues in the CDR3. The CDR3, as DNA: TGTGCCAGCAGACGTACAGGGCTTAGCAATCAGCCCCAGCATTTT. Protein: CASRRTGLSNQPQHF.

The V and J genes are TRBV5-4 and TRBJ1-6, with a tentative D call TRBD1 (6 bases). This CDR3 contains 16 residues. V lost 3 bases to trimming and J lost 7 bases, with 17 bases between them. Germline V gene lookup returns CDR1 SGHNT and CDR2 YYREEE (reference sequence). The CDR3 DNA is TGTGCCAGCAGCTGGGACACCCTCTCCGGGAATTCACCCCTCCACTTT. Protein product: CASSWDTLSGNSPLHF.

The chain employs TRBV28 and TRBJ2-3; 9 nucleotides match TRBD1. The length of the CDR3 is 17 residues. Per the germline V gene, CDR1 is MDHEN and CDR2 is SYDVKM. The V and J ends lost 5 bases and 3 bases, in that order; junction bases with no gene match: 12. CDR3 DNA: TGTGCCAGCAGTCGCGGACAGGGGAAACTCACGACAGATACGCAGTATTTT. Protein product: CASSRGQGKLTTDTQYF.

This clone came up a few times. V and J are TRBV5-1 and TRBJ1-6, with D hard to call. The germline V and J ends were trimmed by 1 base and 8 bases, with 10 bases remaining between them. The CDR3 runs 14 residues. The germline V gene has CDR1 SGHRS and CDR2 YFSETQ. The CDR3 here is CASSLSAADSPLHF. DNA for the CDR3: TGCGCCAGCAGCTTGTCAGCGGCGGATTCACCCCTCCACTTT. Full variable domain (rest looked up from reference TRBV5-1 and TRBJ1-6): KAGVTQTPRYLIKTRGQQVTLSCSPISGHRSVSWYQQTPGQGLQFLFEYFSETQRNKGNFPGRFSGRQFSNSRSEMNVSTLELGDSALYLCASSLSAADSPLHFGNGTRLTVT.

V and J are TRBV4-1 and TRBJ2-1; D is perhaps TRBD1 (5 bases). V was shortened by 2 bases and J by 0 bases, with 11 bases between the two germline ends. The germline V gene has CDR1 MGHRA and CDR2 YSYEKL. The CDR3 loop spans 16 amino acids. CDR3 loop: CASSQLDIISYNEQFF. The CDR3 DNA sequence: TGCGCCAGCAGCCAACTGGACATAATCTCCTACAATGAGCAGTTCTTC.

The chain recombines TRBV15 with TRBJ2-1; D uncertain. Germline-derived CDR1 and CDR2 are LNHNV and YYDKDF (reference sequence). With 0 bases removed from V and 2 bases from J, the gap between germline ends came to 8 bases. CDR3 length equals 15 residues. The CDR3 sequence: CATSRDGGTYNEQFF. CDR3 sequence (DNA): TGTGCCACCAGCAGAGACGGTGGAACCTACAATGAGCAGTTCTTC.

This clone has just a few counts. In nucleotides, the CDR3 is TGTGCCATCAGGCCAGGGCGTGGGGCCAACGTCCTGACTTTC. The encoded protein is CAIRPGRGANVLTF. The chain joins TRBV10-3 to TRBJ2-6; D possibly corresponds to TRBD1 (5 bases). Between the trimmed V and J ends, which lost 6 bases and 3 bases, there was a span of 9 bases. This CDR3 is built from 14 residues. From germline, CDR1 is ENHRY and CDR2 SYGVKD.

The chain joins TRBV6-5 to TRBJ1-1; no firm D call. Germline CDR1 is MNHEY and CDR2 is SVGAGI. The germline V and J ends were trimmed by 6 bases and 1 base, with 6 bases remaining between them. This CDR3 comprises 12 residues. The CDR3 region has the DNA TGTGCCAGCAGACGGGGGAACACTGAAGCTTTCTTT. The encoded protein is CASRRGNTEAFF.

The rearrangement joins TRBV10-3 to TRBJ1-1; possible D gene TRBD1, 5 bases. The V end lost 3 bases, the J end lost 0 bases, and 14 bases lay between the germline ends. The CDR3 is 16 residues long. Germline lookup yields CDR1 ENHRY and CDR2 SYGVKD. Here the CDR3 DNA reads TGTGCCATCAGTGACCCCCGACAGCGCATGAACACTGAAGCTTTCTTT. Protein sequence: CAISDPRQRMNTEAFF.

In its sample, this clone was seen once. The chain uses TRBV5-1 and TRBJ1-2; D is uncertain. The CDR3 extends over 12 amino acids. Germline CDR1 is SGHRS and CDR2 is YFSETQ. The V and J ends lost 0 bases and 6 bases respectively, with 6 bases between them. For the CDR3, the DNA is TGCGCCAGCAGCTTGGAGGTGGATGGCTACACCTTC. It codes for CASSLEVDGYTF.

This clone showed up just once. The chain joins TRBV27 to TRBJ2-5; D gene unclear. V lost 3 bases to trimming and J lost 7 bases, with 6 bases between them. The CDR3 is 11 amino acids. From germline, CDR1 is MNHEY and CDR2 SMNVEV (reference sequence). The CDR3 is CASSFFGTQYF. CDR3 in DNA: TGTGCCAGCAGTTTCTTTGGGACCCAGTACTTC.

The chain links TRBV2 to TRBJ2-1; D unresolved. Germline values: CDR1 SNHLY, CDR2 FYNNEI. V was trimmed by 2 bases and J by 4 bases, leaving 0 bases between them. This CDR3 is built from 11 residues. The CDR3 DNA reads TGTGCCAGCAGTGAATACAATGAGCAGTTCTTC. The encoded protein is CASSEYNEQFF.

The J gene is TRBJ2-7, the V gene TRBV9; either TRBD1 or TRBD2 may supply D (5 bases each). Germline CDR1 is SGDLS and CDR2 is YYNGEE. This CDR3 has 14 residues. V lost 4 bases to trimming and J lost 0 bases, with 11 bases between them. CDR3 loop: CASSPGDASYEQYF. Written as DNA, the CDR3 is TGTGCCAGCAGCCCCGGGGACGCCTCCTACGAGCAGTACTTC. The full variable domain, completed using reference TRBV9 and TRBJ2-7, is DSGVTQTPKHLITATGQRVTLRCSPRSGDLSVYWYQQSLDQGLQFLIQYYNGEERAKGNILERFSAQQFPDLHSELNLSSLELGDSALYFCASSPGDASYEQYFGPGTRLTVT.

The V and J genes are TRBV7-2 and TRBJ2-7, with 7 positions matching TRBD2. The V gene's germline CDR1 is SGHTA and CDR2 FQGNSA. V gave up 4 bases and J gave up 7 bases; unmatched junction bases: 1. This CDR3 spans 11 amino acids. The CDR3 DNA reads TGTGCCAGCAGCTCCGGGGGGGAGCAGTACTTC. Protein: CASSSGGEQYF. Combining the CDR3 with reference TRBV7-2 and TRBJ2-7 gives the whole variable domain GAGVSQSPSNKVTEKGKDVELRCDPISGHTALYWYRQSLGQGLEFLIYFQGNSAPDKSGLPSDRFSAERTGGSVSTLTIQRTQQEDSAVYLCASSSGGEQYFGPGTRLTVT.

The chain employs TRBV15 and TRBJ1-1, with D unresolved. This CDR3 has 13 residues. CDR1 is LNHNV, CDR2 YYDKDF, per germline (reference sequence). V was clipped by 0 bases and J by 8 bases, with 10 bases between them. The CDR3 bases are TGTGCCACCAGCAGAGATGGGCAGGAGGAAGCTTTCTTT. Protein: CATSRDGQEEAFF.

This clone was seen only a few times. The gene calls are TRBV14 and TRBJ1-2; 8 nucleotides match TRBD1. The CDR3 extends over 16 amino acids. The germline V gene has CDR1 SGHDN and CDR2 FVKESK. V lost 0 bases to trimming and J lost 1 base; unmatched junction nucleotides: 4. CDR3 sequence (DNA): TGTGCCAGCAGCCAAGAGGGGACAGGCTTTAACTATGGCTACACCTTC. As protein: CASSQEGTGFNYGYTF.

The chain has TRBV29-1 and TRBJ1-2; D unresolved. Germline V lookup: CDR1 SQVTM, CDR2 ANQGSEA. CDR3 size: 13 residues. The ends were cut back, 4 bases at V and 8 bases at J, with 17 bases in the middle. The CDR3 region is CSVAQTASEGYTF. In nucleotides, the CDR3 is TGCAGCGTTGCCCAAACAGCGTCTGAGGGCTACACCTTC.

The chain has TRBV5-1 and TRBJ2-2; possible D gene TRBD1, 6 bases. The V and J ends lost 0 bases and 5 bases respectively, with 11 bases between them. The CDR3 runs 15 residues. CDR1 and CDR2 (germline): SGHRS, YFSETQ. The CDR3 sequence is CASSLDGTSTGELFF. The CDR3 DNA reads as TGCGCCAGCAGCTTGGACGGGACAAGTACCGGGGAGCTGTTTTTT.

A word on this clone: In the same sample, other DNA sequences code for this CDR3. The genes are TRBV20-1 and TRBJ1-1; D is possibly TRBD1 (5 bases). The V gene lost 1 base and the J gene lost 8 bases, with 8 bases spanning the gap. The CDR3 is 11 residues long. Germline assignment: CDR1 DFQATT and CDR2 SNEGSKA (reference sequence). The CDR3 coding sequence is TGCAGTGCTAGAGGGGGCGTGGAAGCTTTCTTT. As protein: CSARGGVEAFF.